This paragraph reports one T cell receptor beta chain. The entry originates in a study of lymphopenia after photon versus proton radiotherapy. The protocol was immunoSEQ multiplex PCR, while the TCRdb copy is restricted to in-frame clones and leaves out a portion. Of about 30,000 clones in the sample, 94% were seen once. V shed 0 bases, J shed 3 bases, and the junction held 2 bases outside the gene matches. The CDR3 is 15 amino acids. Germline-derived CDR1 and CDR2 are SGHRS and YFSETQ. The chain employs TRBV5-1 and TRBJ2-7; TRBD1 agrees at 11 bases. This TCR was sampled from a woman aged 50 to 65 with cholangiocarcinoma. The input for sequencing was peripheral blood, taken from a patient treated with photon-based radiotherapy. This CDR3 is CASSLAGTGGYEQYF. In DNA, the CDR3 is TGCGCCAGCAGCTTGGCGGGGACAGGGGGCTACGAGCAGTACTTC.